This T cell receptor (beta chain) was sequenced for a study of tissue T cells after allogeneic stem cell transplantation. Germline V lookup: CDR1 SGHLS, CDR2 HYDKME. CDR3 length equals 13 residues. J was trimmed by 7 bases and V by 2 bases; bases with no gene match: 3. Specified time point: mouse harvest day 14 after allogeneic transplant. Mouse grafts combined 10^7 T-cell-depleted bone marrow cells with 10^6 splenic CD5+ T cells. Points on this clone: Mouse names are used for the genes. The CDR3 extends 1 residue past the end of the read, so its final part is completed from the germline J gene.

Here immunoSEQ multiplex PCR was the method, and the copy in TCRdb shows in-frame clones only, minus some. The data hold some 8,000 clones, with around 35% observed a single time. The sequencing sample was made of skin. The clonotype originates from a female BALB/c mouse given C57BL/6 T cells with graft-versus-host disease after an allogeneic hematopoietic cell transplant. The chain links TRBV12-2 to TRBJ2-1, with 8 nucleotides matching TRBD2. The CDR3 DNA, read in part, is TGTGCCAGCTCTCAGGGACTGGTAGCTGAGCAGTTC. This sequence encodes CASSQGLVAEQF. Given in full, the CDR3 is CASSQGLVAEQFF.